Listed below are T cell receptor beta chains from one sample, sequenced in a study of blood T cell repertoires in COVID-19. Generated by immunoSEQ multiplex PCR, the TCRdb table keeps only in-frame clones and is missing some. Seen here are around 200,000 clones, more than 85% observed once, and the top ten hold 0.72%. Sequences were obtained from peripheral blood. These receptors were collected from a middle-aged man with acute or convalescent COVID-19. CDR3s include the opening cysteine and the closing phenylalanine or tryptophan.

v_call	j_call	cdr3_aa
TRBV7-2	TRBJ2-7	CASSSAYEQYF
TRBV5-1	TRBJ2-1	CASSLWTSGQINEQFF
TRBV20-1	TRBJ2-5	CSASHRETQYF
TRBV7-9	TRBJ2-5	CASSLVGAAETQYF
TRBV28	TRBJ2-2	CASTGTSAGELFF
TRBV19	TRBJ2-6	CAGSDRASGANVLTF
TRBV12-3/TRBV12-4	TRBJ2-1	CASTRPGEQFF
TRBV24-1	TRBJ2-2	CATRAGGITGELFF
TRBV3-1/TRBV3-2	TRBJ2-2	CASSSGLALRTGELFF
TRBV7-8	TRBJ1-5	CASSSTGRNQPQHF
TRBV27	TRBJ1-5	CASSLSAGQPQHF
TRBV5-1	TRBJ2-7	CASSLLPAGGQTYEQYF
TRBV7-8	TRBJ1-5	CASSPTDQQGQPQHF
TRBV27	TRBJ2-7	CASSFGGGGEQYF
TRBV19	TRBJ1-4	CASSRRQGLGEKLFF
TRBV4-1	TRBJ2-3	CASLGGDTDTQYF
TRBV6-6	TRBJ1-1	CASTYNEGFTEAFF